This is a list of T cell receptor beta chains from one sample in a study of cytomegalovirus exposure and HLA in healthy donors. Libraries were prepared by immunoSEQ multiplex PCR; TCRdb keeps only in-frame clonotypes and omits some of them. The table includes 150,000 to 200,000 clones, around three quarters detected once. Sequencing was performed on PBMCs. These receptors came from a man aged 35 to 55 in good health and CMV-seronegative. CDR3s include the opening cysteine and the closing phenylalanine or tryptophan. D genes are given only for firm matches.

d_gene,v_gene,j_gene,CDR3nt,CDR3aa
NA,TRBV4-1,TRBJ2-3,TGCGCCAGCAGCCGGGTATGGGGAGGATCATTTTACACAGATACGCAGTATTTT,CASSRVWGGSFYTDTQYF
TRBD2,TRBV27,TRBJ2-2,TGTGCCAGCAGTCCTCAGACTAGCGGGAGATTAGGGGAGCTGTTTTTT,CASSPQTSGRLGELFF
TRBD2,TRBV11-3,TRBJ2-3,TGTGCCAGCAGCTTGGGCAGACTAGCGGGGACTAGGACAGATACGCAGTATTTT,CASSLGRLAGTRTDTQYF
NA,TRBV4-3,TRBJ2-2,TGCGCCAGCAGCCGGTCTCCGGTCGGGGAGCTGTTTTTT,CASSRSPVGELFF
TRBD2,TRBV9,TRBJ2-5,TGTGCCAGCAGCGTAGGGGCTAGCGGGGATTACCAAGAGACCCAGTACTTC,CASSVGASGDYQETQYF
NA,TRBV10-3,TRBJ1-5,TGTGCCATCAGTGATCCGGACAGCACCAATCAGCCCCAGCATTTT,CAISDPDSTNQPQHF
NA,TRBV7-8,TRBJ2-3,TGTGCCAGCAGCTTATTCTTATCTAGCGGCACAGATACGCAGTATTTT,CASSLFLSSGTDTQYF
TRBD2,TRBV2,TRBJ2-7,TGTGCCACCCGGACTAGCGGGAGTTGGGAGCAGTACTTC,CATRTSGSWEQYF
NA,TRBV5-6,TRBJ1-3,TGTGCCAGCAGCTTGGGCAGTGGAAACACCATATATTTT,CASSLGSGNTIYF
NA,TRBV9,TRBJ1-2,TGTGCCAGCAGCGTAGAAGGAGCACCGAGGAATGGCTACACCTTC,CASSVEGAPRNGYTF
TRBD2,TRBV19,TRBJ2-3,TGTGCCAGTAGGAGGATACTAGCGACTAGCACAGATACGCAGTATTTT,CASRRILATSTDTQYF
NA,TRBV30,TRBJ2-7,TGTGCCTGGAGTATGGGGGGGCTGAACGAGCAGTACTTC,CAWSMGGLNEQYF
NA,TRBV7-9,TRBJ1-2,TGTGCCAGCAGCTTGGAGGGCTACAACTATGGCTACACCTTC,CASSLEGYNYGYTF
TRBD1,TRBV15,TRBJ2-7,TGTGCCACGCAGGGGGCTTACGAGCAGTACTTC,CATQGAYEQYF
TRBD1,TRBV6-5,TRBJ2-7,TGTGCCAGCAGTTCCCCCCGGACAGGGAGTTACGAGCAGTACTTC,CASSSPRTGSYEQYF